The entry below describes one T cell receptor beta chain. Its target is unknown. Germline V gives CDR1 GTSNPN, CDR2 SVGIG (reference sequence). CDR3 length: 14 amino acids. Trimming removed 3 bases at V and 4 bases at J, with 10 bases between. This entry comes from a study of OX40 agonist ivuxolimab in advanced cancers. Some clones are missing from TCRdb's copy, which holds only in-frame ones; the method was immunoSEQ multiplex PCR. Of tens of thousands of clones in the sample, around 92% were seen once. The study's findings and limits: At 0.1 to 3.0 mg/kg, CD4+ and CD8+ blood T cells expanded clonally by week 6.

The sample consisted of CD4+ or CD8+ T cells sorted from blood, taken in a trial of the OX40 agonist ivuxolimab. The V and J genes are TRBV30 and TRBJ2-6; D not certain. This clonotype was sampled from an adult with an advanced solid tumor such as melanoma, head and neck, liver or kidney cancer. Here the CDR3 reads CAWSYDLGANVLTF. The CDR3 DNA reads as TGTGCCTGGAGCTACGACCTCGGGGCCAACGTCCTGACTTTC.